Listed here are 8 T cell receptor beta chains from one sample, sequenced in a study of OX40 agonist ivuxolimab in advanced cancers. Generated by immunoSEQ multiplex PCR, the TCRdb table keeps only in-frame clones and is missing some. In the table there are 31,000 or so clones, more than 80% of which are singletons. The sample was CD4+ or CD8+ T cells sorted from blood, taken in a trial of the OX40 agonist ivuxolimab. Receptors were obtained from an adult with an advanced solid tumor such as melanoma, head and neck, liver or kidney cancer.

This clone was counted a single time. The J gene is TRBJ2-2, the V gene TRBV5-4; no reliable D call. V was shortened by 0 bases and J by 3 bases, with 6 bases between the two germline ends. The CDR3 sequence is 14 residues long. The V gene's germline CDR1 is SGHNT and CDR2 YYREEE (reference sequence). CDR3 coding DNA: TGTGCCAGCAGCTTGGCGAGCCACACCGGGGAGCTGTTTTTT. This translates into CASSLASHTGELFF.

The chain has TRBV19 and TRBJ2-7; the match to TRBD1 covers 8 bases. This CDR3 has 12 amino acids. V shed 6 bases, J shed 6 bases, and the junction held 4 bases outside the gene matches. Per germline, CDR1 LNHDA and CDR2 SQIVND (reference sequence). CDR3 region: CASRDRVGEQYF. The CDR3 DNA reads TGTGCCAGTAGGGACAGGGTCGGCGAGCAGTACTTC.

This chain uses TRBV7-8 with TRBJ1-1; the D gene is possibly TRBD1 (6 bases). Germline loops: CDR1 SGHVS, CDR2 FQNEAQ. This CDR3 spans 13 amino acids. V was cut by 6 bases and J by 1 base, with 9 bases left in between. The CDR3, as DNA: TGTGCCAGCAGTAAGGACAGGAACACTGAAGCTTTCTTT. Translation gives CASSKDRNTEAFF.

V and J are TRBV10-3 and TRBJ2-2; a possible D gene is TRBD2 (6 bases). This CDR3 has 14 residues. V dropped 6 bases and J dropped 3 bases, with 11 bases sitting between them. Germline CDR1 ENHRY, CDR2 SYGVKD. The CDR3 nucleotides read TGTGCCATCAGACCCAGGGAGGACACCGGGGAGCTGTTTTTT. Translating it yields CAIRPREDTGELFF.

The chain uses TRBV19 and TRBJ2-1; tentatively, D is TRBD2 (6 bases). Germline loops: CDR1 LNHDA, CDR2 SQIVND (reference sequence). This CDR3 is 14 amino acids long. Trimming stripped 2 bases from V and 10 bases from J, with 15 bases between. The CDR3 sequence: CASSILAGRYEQFF. The CDR3 nucleotides read TGTGCCAGTAGTATATTGGCAGGGAGGTACGAGCAGTTCTTC.

The sample holds one count of this clone. This rearrangement joins TRBV30 to TRBJ2-1; TRBD2 matches 13 bases. Germline V gene data show CDR1 as GTSNPN and CDR2 as SVGIG (reference sequence). V gave up 3 bases and J gave up 7 bases; unmatched junction bases: 9. The CDR3 runs to 16 residues. CDR3 DNA sequence: TGTGCCTGGAGCCCCGAACTAGCGGGGGGGCCGAATGAGCAGTTCTTC. This sequence encodes CAWSPELAGGPNEQFF.

V usage is TRBV5-6 and J usage is TRBJ1-5; D is undetermined. In germline, CDR1 is SGHDT, CDR2 YYEEEE. This CDR3 comprises 13 residues. Between the trimmed V and J ends, which lost 0 bases and 11 bases, there was a span of 12 bases. CDR3 sequence (DNA): TGTGCCAGCAGCTTGGGTAGACCTGGGGCCCAGCATTTT. This gives the protein CASSLGRPGAQHF.

The rearrangement uses TRBV7-9 and TRBJ2-7, with TRBD1 matching over 8 bases. Germline V lookup: CDR1 SEHNR, CDR2 FQNEAQ (reference sequence). The V gene end was trimmed by 1 base and the J gene end by 6 bases; junction bases not matched to a gene: 5. This CDR3 comprises 14 residues. The CDR3 spells CASSLEQGVGEQYF. The CDR3 nucleotides read TGTGCCAGCAGCTTAGAACAGGGGGTGGGCGAGCAGTACTTC.